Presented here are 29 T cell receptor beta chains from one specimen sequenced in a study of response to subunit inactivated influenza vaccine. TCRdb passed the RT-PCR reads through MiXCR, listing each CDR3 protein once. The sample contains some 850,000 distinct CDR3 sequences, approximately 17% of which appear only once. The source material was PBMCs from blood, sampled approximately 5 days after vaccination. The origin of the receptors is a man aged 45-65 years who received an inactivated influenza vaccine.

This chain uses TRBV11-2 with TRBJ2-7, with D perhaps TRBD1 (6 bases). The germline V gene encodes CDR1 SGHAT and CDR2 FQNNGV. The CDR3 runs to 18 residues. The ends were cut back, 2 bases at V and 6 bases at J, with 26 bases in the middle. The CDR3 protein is CASSLKGGRGHDYSEQYF. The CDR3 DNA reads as TGTGCCAGCAGCTTAAAGGGTGGAAGGGGACACGATTACTCCGAGCAGTACTTC.

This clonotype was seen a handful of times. The CDR3 DNA reads as TGTGCCAGCAGTTCCGTGTTGGGGAACTCTGGGGCCAACGTCCTGACTTTC. Its protein is CASSSVLGNSGANVLTF. The V call is TRBV27, the J call TRBJ2-6; D is unresolved. The CDR3 runs 17 residues. The germline V gene has CDR1 MNHEY and CDR2 SMNVEV (reference sequence). Trimming took 4 bases from V and 0 from J, leaving 13 bases between them.

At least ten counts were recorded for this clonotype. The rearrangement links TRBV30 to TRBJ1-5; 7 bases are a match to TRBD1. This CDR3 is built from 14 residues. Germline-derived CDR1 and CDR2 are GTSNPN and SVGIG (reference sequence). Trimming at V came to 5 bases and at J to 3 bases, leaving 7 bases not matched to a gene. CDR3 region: CAWGGTANNQPQHF. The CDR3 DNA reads TGTGCCTGGGGCGGGACAGCGAACAATCAGCCCCAGCATTTT.

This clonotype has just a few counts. The CDR3 coding sequence is TGTGCCACCAGCAGAGATCTATGGCAGGGTGCAGAGACCCAGTACTTC. This codes for CATSRDLWQGAETQYF. V and J are TRBV15 and TRBJ2-5, with a possible D match to TRBD1 (5 bases). Germline assignment: CDR1 LNHNV and CDR2 YYDKDF (reference sequence). CDR3 size: 16 residues. Trimming removed 0 bases from V and 4 bases from J, with 15 bases in between.

The CDR3 here is CASSAPLAGRRETQYF. CDR3 DNA sequence: TGTGCCAGCAGTGCGCCTCTAGCGGGGAGACGAGAGACCCAGTACTTC. V usage is TRBV6-2 or TRBV6-3 and J usage is TRBJ2-5; 9 bases agree with TRBD2. CDR1 is MNHEY, CDR2 SVGEGT, per germline. The CDR3 spans 16 residues. The V gene end was trimmed by 5 bases and the J gene end by 4 bases; junction bases not matched to a gene: 11.

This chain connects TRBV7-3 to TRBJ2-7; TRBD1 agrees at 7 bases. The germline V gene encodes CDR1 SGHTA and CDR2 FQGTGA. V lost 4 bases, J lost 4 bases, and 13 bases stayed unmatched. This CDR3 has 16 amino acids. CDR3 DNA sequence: TGTGCCAGCAGCTCACCCGGCGAGACAGGGACGTACGAGCAGTACTTC. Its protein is CASSSPGETGTYEQYF.

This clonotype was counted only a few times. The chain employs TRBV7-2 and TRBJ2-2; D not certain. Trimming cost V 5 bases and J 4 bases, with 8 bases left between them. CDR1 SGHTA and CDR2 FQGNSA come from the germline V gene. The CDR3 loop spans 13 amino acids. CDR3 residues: CASSHVSTGELFF. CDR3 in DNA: TGTGCCAGCAGCCACGTGAGCACCGGGGAGCTGTTTTTT. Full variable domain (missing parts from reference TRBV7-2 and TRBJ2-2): GAGVSQSPSNKVTEKGKDVELRCDPISGHTALYWYRQSLGQGLEFLIYFQGNSAPDKSGLPSDRFSAERTGGSVSTLTIQRTQQEDSAVYLCASSHVSTGELFFGEGSRLTVL.

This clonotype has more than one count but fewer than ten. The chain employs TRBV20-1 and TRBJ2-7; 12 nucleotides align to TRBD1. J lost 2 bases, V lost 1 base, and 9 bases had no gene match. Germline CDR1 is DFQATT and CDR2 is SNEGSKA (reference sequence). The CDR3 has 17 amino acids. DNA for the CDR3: TGCAGTGCTAGAGTGTCTGGTCGGGACAGGGGGCCCTACGAGCAGTACTTC. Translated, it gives CSARVSGRDRGPYEQYF.

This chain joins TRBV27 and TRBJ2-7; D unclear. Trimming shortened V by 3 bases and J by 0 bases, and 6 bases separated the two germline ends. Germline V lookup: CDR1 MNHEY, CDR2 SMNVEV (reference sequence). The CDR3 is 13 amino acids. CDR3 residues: CASSFTSSYEQYF. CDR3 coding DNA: TGTGCCAGCAGTTTCACCAGCTCCTACGAGCAGTACTTC.

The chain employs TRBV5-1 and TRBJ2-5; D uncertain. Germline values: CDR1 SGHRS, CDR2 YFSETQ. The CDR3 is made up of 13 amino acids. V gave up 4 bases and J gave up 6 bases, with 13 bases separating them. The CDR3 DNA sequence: TGCGCCAGCAGCGAGATCGCAGGAAAGACCCAGTACTTC. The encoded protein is CASSEIAGKTQYF.

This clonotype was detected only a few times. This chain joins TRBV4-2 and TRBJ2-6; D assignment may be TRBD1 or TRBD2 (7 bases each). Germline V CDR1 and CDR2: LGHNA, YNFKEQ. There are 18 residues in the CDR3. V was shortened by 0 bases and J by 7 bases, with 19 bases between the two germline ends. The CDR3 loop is CASSQEGQGGILANVLTF. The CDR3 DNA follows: TGTGCCAGCAGCCAAGAGGGCCAGGGGGGGATTTTAGCCAACGTCCTGACTTTC.

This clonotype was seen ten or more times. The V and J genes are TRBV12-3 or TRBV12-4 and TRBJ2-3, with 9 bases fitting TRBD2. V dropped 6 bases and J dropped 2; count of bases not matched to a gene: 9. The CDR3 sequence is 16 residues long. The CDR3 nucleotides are TGTGCCAGCAGATCACTAAGCGGGGGGCACACAGATACGCAGTATTTT. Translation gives CASRSLSGGHTDTQYF.

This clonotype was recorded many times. The CDR3 loop is CASSQEGGGYTEAFF. As DNA, the CDR3 is TGCGCCAGCAGCCAAGAAGGCGGGGGGTACACTGAAGCTTTCTTT. The V gene is TRBV4-3, the J gene TRBJ1-1; possible D gene TRBD1, 5 bases. The CDR3 has 15 residues. V lost 0 bases, J lost 3 bases, and 11 bases lay in between. Germline assignment: CDR1 LGHNA and CDR2 YSLEER.

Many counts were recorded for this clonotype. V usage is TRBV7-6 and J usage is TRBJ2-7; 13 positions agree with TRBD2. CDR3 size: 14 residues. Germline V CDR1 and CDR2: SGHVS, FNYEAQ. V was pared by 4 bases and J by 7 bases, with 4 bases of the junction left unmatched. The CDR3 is CASSSWTSGGEQYF. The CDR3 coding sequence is TGTGCCAGCAGCTCATGGACTAGCGGGGGTGAGCAGTACTTC.

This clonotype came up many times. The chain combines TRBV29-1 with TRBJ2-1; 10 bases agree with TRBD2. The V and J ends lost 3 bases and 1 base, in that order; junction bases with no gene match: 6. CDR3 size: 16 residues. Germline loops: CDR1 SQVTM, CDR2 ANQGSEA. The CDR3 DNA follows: TGCAGCGTTGAGCTTAGCGGGAGGCCATCCTACAATGAGCAGTTCTTC. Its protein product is CSVELSGRPSYNEQFF.

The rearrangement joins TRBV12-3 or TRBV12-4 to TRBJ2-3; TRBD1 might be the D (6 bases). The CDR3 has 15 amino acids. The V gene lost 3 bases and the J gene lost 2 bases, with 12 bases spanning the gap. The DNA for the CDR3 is TGTGCCAGCAGTTTGACAGGAGCCTACACAGATACGCAGTATTTT. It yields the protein CASSLTGAYTDTQYF.

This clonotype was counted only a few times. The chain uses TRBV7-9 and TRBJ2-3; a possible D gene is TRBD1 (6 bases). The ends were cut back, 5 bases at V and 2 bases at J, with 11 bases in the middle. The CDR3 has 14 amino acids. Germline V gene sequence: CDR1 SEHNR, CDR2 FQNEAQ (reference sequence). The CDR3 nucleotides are TGTGCCAGCAGCATCGGGGACAACACAGATACGCAGTATTTT. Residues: CASSIGDNTDTQYF.

CDR3: CASSLVLAGALIIQETQYF. The CDR3 region has the DNA TGTGCCAGCAGCTTAGTCCTAGCGGGGGCGCTAATAATCCAAGAGACCCAGTACTTC. The V call is TRBV11-2, the J call TRBJ2-5; 10 bases line up with TRBD2. Trimming cost V 1 base and J 1 base; bases outside gene matches: 12. CDR3 length equals 19 residues. Germline V gene sequence: CDR1 SGHAT, CDR2 FQNNGV.

CDR3 sequence reads: CASSTSDSAYGYTF. DNA of the CDR3: TGTGCCAGCAGTACCTCGGACAGTGCCTATGGCTACACCTTC. This chain links TRBV6-5 with TRBJ1-2; possible D gene TRBD1, 6 bases. CDR1 is MNHEY and CDR2 is SVGAGI in the germline V gene. The CDR3 spans 14 residues. The V and J ends lost 5 bases and 4 bases respectively, with 14 bases between them.

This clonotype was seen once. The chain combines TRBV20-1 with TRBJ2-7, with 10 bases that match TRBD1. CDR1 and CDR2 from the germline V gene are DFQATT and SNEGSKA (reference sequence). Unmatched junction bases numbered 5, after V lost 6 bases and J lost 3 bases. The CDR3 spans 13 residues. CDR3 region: CSADRGRVYEQYF. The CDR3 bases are TGCAGTGCCGACAGGGGGCGAGTCTACGAGCAGTACTTC.

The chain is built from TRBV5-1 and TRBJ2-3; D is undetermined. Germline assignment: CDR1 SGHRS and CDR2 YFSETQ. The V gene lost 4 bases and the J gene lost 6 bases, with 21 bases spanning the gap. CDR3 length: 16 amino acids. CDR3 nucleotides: TGCGCCAGCAGCCCCGCCCCAGGCCGGTTGCGCGATACGCAGTATTTT. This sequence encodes CASSPAPGRLRDTQYF.

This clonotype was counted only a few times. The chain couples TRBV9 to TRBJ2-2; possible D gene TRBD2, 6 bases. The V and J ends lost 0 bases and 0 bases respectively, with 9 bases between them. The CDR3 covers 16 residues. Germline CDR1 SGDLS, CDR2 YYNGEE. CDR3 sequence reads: CASSVVPGANTGELFF. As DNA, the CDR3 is TGTGCCAGCAGCGTAGTTCCGGGGGCGAACACCGGGGAGCTGTTTTTT.

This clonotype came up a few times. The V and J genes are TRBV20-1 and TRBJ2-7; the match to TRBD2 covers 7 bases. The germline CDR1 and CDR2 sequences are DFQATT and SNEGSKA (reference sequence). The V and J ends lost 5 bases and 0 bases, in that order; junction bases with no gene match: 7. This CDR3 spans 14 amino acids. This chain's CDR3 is CSAPTGGSSYEQYF. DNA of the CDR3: TGCAGTGCTCCCACGGGGGGAAGCTCCTACGAGCAGTACTTC.

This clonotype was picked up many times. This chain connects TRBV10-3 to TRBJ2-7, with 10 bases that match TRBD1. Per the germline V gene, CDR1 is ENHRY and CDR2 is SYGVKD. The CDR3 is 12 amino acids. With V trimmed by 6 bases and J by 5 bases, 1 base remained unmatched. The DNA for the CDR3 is TGTGCCATCAGCGGACAGGGGGACGAGCAGTACTTC. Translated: CAISGQGDEQYF.

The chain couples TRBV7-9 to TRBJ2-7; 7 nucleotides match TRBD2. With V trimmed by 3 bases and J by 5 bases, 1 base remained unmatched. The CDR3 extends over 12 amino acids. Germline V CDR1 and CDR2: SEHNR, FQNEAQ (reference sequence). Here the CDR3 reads CASSFAGDEQYF. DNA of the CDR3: TGTGCCAGCAGCTTCGCGGGAGACGAGCAGTACTTC.

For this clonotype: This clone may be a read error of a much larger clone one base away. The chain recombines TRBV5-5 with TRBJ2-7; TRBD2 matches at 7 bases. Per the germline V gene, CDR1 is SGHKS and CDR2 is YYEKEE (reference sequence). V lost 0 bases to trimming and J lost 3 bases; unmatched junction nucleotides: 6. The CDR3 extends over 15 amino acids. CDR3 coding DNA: TGTGCCAGCAGCTTGGAACTAGCGAGGGGCTACGAGCAGTACTTC. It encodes CASSLELARGYEQYF.

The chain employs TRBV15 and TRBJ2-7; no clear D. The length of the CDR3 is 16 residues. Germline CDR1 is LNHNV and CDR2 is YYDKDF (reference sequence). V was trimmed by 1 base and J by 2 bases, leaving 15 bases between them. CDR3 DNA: TGTGCCACCAGCAGAGGTTCCAGTGTGAAAACCTACGAGCAGTACTTC. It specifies CATSRGSSVKTYEQYF.

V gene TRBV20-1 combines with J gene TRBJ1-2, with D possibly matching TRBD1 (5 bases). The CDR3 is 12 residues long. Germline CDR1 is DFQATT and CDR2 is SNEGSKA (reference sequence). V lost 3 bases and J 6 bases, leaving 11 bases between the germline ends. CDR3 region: CSASRGADGYTF. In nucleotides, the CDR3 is TGCAGTGCTAGTAGGGGCGCGGATGGCTACACCTTC.

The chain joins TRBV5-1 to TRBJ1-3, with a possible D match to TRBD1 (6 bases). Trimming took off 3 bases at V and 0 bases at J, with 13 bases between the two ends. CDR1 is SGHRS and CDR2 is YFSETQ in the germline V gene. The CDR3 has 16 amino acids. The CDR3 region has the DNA TGCGCCAGCAGCTCCACCGAACAGGGCTCTGGAAACACCATATATTTT. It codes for CASSSTEQGSGNTIYF.